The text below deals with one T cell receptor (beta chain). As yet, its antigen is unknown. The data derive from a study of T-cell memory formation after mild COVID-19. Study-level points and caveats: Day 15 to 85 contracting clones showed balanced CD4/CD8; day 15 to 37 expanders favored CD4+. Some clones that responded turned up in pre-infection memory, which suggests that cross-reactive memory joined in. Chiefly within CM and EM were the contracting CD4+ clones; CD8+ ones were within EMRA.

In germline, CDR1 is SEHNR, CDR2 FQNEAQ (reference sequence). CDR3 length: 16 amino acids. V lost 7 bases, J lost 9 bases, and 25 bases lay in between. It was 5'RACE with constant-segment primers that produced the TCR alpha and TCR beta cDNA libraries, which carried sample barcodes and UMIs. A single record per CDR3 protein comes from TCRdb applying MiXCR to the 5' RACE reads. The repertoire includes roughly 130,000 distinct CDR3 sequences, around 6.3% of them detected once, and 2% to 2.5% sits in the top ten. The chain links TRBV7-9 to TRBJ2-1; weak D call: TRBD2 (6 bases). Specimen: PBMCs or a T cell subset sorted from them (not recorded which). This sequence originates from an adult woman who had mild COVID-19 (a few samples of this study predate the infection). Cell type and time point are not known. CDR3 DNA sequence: TGTGCCAGCACCCAGAGGATGGTGGTTTCCGGGGGTGAGCAGTTCTTC. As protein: CASTQRMVVSGGEQFF.